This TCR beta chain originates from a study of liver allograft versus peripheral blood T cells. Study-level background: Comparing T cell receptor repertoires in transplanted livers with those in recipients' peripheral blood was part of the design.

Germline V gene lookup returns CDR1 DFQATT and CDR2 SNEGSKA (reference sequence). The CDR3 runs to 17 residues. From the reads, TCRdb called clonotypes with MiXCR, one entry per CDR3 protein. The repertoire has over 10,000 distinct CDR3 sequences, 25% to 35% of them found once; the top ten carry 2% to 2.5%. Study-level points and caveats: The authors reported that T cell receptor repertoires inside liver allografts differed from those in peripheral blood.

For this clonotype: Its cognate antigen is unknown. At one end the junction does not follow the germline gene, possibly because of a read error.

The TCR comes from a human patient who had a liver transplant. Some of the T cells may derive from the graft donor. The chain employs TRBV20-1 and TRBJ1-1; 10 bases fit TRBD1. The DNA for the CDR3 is TGCAGTGCTAGACTCCTCCGGGACAGGGGAATGAACGCTGAAGCTTTCTTT. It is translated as CSARLLRDRGMNAEAFF.